The following is a T cell receptor (beta chain) sequence with its context. Its antigen specificity is not known. Base qualities are missing; no much larger clone stands one base away. This record belongs to a study of OX40 agonist ivuxolimab in advanced cancers. Notes on the research overall: Ivuxolimab was an agonistic, fully human IgG2 monoclonal antibody directed against OX40 (CD134), a costimulatory receptor. Intravenous ivuxolimab was administered to patients every 2 weeks at six dose levels: 0.01, 0.1, 0.3, 1.5, 3 and 10 mg/kg. Among the roughly 50 dose-escalation patients, around 20 had hepatocellular carcinoma, some 15 melanoma, 9 renal cell carcinoma and 9 head and neck cancer. The dose-escalation cohort was 80% to 90% male with a mean age of approximately 60 years, ranging from roughly 20 to 80. Patients were allowed to have had prior anti-PD-1, anti-PD-L1 or anti-CTLA-4 therapy, and around two fifths of the dose-escalation patients had been treated with checkpoint inhibitors. Partial responses occurred in three dose-escalation patients: two with cutaneous melanoma and one with hepatocellular carcinoma. Peripheral TCRbeta sequencing aimed to test whether ivuxolimab altered TCR sequence diversity and caused clonal T-cell expansion. The paper describes the monotherapy dose-escalation part (N = 52 patients) of the phase I trial of ivuxolimab. Here is what the overall study found, with its caveats: Low levels of normalized T-cell clonal expansion were also seen in some patients who did not respond. Clonal expansion of both CD4+ and CD8+ blood T cells was observed from baseline to week 6 at doses 0.1 to 3.0 mg/kg. Which antigens the clonally expanded peripheral T cells were specific for was not determined. After ivuxolimab, CD8+ T cells had more expanded clones than CD4+ T cells on average. In the 0.1-3.0 mg/kg groups, partial responders had among the lowest normalized peripheral clonal expansion, particularly in CD8+ T cells.

The trial excluded patients who had a history of autoimmune disease or who were on systemic immunosuppression. Peripheral blood for TCR sequencing was drawn from every dose cohort at baseline, at cycle 4 day 1 and at cycle 7 day 1. Samples came from an open-label, multicenter, first-in-human phase I dose-escalation trial of ivuxolimab. Adults with locally advanced or metastatic melanoma, renal cell, hepatocellular, or head and neck squamous cell carcinoma were enrolled in the trial. CD4+ and CD8+ T cells were sorted separately from peripheral blood before TCR sequencing. Genomic DNA was isolated from the sorted cells so that the TCRbeta CDR3 region could be sequenced. The immunoSEQ Assay was used for sequencing of TCRbeta CDR3 regions. TCRdb obtained this table from immuneACCESS and retained in-frame rearrangements with V and J assigned. These tables miss some clones; where compared with another copy, unresolved V genes account for less than half of the shortfall, and the remainder is unexplained. Within this sample are about 92,000 clones, with 90% to 95% of them counted one time only. The ten top clones hold about 0.31% of the sample.

The receptor was isolated from an adult with an advanced solid tumor such as melanoma, head and neck, liver or kidney cancer. Sequencing was performed on CD4+ or CD8+ T cells sorted from blood, taken in a trial of the OX40 agonist ivuxolimab.

The CDR3 region reads CASSLNSGWNTEAFF. The base sequence is TGTGCCAGCAGCCTGAACAGCGGGTGGAACACTGAAGCTTTCTTT. This chain joins TRBV14 to TRBJ1-1, with the D segment identity uncertain. From the germline V gene, CDR1 is SGHDN and CDR2 is FVKESK. V gives up 4 bases and J gives up 1 base, and the segment between their germline ends measures 13 bases. The CDR3 measures 15 amino acids from cysteine to phenylalanine. The sequence is cut down to CDR3 DNA, 45 bases in frame from base 1. The CDR3, completed at both ends by the reference TRBV14 and TRBJ1-1 genes, gives the full variable domain EAGVTQFPSHSVIEKGQTVTLRCDPISGHDNLYWYRRVMGKEIKFLLHFVKESKQDESGMPNNRFLAERTGGTYSTLKVQPAELEDSGVYFCASSLNSGWNTEAFFGQGTRLTVV.